Below are 18 T cell receptor beta chains sequenced from a single sample in a study of beta chain features in type 1 diabetes. The investigators reverse transcribed all of the isolated RNA, so they sequenced expressed TCRB transcripts. TCRdb's table, derived via immunoSEQ multiplex PCR, lists solely in-frame clones and lacks some. The sample carries 200,000 to 300,000 clones, about 71% recorded once. The source material was naive CD4+ T cells from blood. The origin of the receptors is a man aged 25-45 years in good health.

The rearrangement uses TRBV30 and TRBJ2-5; 10 positions match TRBD2. The germline CDR1 and CDR2 sequences are GTSNPN and SVGIG (reference sequence). The CDR3 length is 15 residues. The ends lost 2 bases at V and 1 base at J; junction bases unmatched: 4. The CDR3 nucleotides read TGTGCCTGGAGTTTGTTAGCGGGGGGCCAAGAGACCCAGTACTTC. Amino acid sequence: CAWSLLAGGQETQYF.

The chain employs TRBV30 and TRBJ2-4; D possibly corresponds to TRBD1 (5 bases). Germline V gene sequence: CDR1 GTSNPN, CDR2 SVGIG (reference sequence). V lost 1 base and J 2 bases, leaving 9 bases between the germline ends. The CDR3 sequence is 14 residues long. CDR3 amino acids: CAWSAQASKNIQYF. The DNA for the CDR3 is TGTGCCTGGAGTGCACAGGCTTCCAAAAACATTCAGTACTTC.

This clone was observed a single time. The V and J genes are TRBV30 and TRBJ1-3, with unresolved D. Per the germline V gene, CDR1 is GTSNPN and CDR2 is SVGIG (reference sequence). The CDR3 loop spans 17 amino acids. Trimming pared 0 bases from V and 0 bases from J, leaving 15 bases between. The CDR3 DNA is TGTGCCTGGAGTGTTATCCTTGGCAGAACCTCTGGAAACACCATATATTTT. This sequence encodes CAWSVILGRTSGNTIYF.

The genes are TRBV29-1 and TRBJ1-2; maybe TRBD1 (6 bases). V dropped 7 bases and J dropped 6 bases, with 9 bases sitting between them. CDR1 is SQVTM, CDR2 ANQGSEA, per germline. The CDR3 is 10 amino acids. The CDR3 loop reads CSDRDHGYTF. In DNA form, the CDR3 reads TGCAGCGACAGGGATCATGGCTACACCTTC.

This clone was counted only a few times. V usage is TRBV25-1 and J usage is TRBJ2-5, with D unresolved. Trimming stripped 7 bases from V and 2 bases from J, with 11 bases between. The CDR3 runs 13 residues. The germline V gene has CDR1 MGHDK and CDR2 SYGVNS. The CDR3 reads CASNPTSQETQYF. CDR3 DNA: TGTGCCAGCAATCCGACCTCACAAGAGACCCAGTACTTC.

The J gene is TRBJ1-5, the V gene TRBV29-1; a possible D gene is TRBD1 (5 bases). Germline V CDR1 and CDR2: SQVTM, ANQGSEA. Deletions cut 4 bases from V and 7 bases from J, with 14 bases between. This CDR3 is 13 amino acids long. The CDR3 bases are TGCAGCGTTGGGGGCGGGGGATACCAGCCCCAGCATTTT. Translating gives CSVGGGGYQPQHF.

In the case of this clone: In the same sample, other DNA sequences code for this CDR3. V is TRBV7-9 and J is TRBJ2-2; no firm D call. The CDR3 covers 11 residues. Between the trimmed V and J ends, which lost 2 bases and 6 bases, there was a span of 1 base. From germline, CDR1 is SEHNR and CDR2 FQNEAQ (reference sequence). The CDR3: CASSLSGELFF. The CDR3 DNA reads as TGTGCCAGCAGCTTATCCGGGGAGCTGTTTTTT.

V gene TRBV25-1 combines with J gene TRBJ1-5; D not resolved. Germline V gene lookup returns CDR1 MGHDK and CDR2 SYGVNS. V shed 3 bases and J shed 0 bases, with 9 bases lying between them. The CDR3 contains 15 residues. The CDR3 loop is CASSENGYSNQPQHF. CDR3 DNA sequence: TGTGCCAGCAGTGAGAACGGATATAGCAATCAGCCCCAGCATTTT.

The chain combines TRBV5-4 with TRBJ2-7; TRBD2 aligns across 10 bases. The germline V gene has CDR1 SGHNT and CDR2 YYREEE (reference sequence). Losses at the gene ends were 1 base for V and 7 bases for J; bases not matched to a gene: 5. CDR3 size: 14 residues. CDR3 amino acids: CASSLLAGEEEQYF. CDR3 coding DNA: TGTGCCAGCAGCTTGCTAGCGGGGGAAGAAGAGCAGTACTTC.

V gene TRBV7-2 combines with J gene TRBJ1-3; D is possibly TRBD1 (6 bases). V dropped 5 bases and J dropped 4 bases, with 18 bases sitting between them. Germline V lookup: CDR1 SGHTA, CDR2 FQGNSA. This CDR3 spans 16 amino acids. CDR3 in amino acids: CASSARAGAGGNTIYF. The CDR3 nucleotides are TGTGCCAGCAGCGCAAGGGCAGGGGCCGGCGGAAACACCATATATTTT. Supplemented by reference TRBV7-2 and TRBJ1-3, the full variable domain reads GAGVSQSPSNKVTEKGKDVELRCDPISGHTALYWYRQSLGQGLEFLIYFQGNSAPDKSGLPSDRFSAERTGGSVSTLTIQRTQQEDSAVYLCASSARAGAGGNTIYFGEGSWLTVV.

This chain uses TRBV7-2 with TRBJ2-3; D is unresolved. Germline V gene sequence: CDR1 SGHTA, CDR2 FQGNSA. This CDR3 has 13 residues. Trimming pared 2 bases from V and 5 bases from J, leaving 8 bases between. The CDR3 region has the DNA TGTGCCAGCAGCTTACGTAGACAAGATACGCAGTATTTT. Its translation is CASSLRRQDTQYF.

This chain connects TRBV18 to TRBJ2-7; D perhaps matches TRBD1 (6 bases). This CDR3 is built from 13 residues. V was cut by 5 bases and J by 7 bases, with 15 bases left in between. Germline loops: CDR1 KGHSH, CDR2 LQKENI. CDR3 region: CASSTLGRGEQYF. Written as DNA, the CDR3 is TGTGCCAGCTCAACCCTGGGCAGGGGTGAGCAGTACTTC.

The gene calls are TRBV4-3 and TRBJ2-1; 10 nucleotides agree with TRBD2. With V trimmed by 8 bases and J by 3 bases, 4 bases remained unmatched. The CDR3 length is 14 residues. CDR1 and CDR2 (germline): LGHNA, YSLEER. The CDR3 here is CASGLAGDYNEQFF. The CDR3, as DNA: TGCGCCAGCGGTCTAGCGGGAGACTACAATGAGCAGTTCTTC.

The chain links TRBV7-9 to TRBJ2-7, with 11 bases fitting TRBD2. Germline-derived CDR1 and CDR2 are SEHNR and FQNEAQ (reference sequence). CDR3 length: 14 amino acids. V gave up 2 bases and J gave up 7 bases; unmatched junction bases: 4. The CDR3 spells CASSLSLAGGEQYF. The CDR3 DNA reads TGTGCCAGCAGCTTAAGCCTAGCGGGAGGTGAGCAGTACTTC.

This clone showed up just once. The rearrangement uses TRBV29-1 and TRBJ2-7; 7 bases align to TRBD1. In germline, CDR1 is SQVTM, CDR2 ANQGSEA. Trimming cost V 6 bases and J 4 bases; bases outside gene matches: 9. This CDR3 region has 13 residues. CDR3 bases: TGCAGCGTATGGGGACAGACGAAGTACGAGCAGTACTTC. It encodes CSVWGQTKYEQYF.

The genes are TRBV30 and TRBJ2-1; TRBD2 might be the D (6 bases). CDR1 GTSNPN and CDR2 SVGIG come from the germline V gene (reference sequence). This CDR3 has 15 residues. V lost 4 bases, J lost 0 bases, and 13 bases lay in between. The CDR3 sequence is CAWTGGQSSYNEQFF. DNA for the CDR3: TGTGCCTGGACAGGAGGGCAAAGCTCCTACAATGAGCAGTTCTTC. Based on the CDR3 plus reference TRBV30 and TRBJ2-1, the full variable domain is SQTIHQWPATLVQPVGSPLSLECTVEGTSNPNLYWYRQAAGRGLQLLFYSVGIGQISSEVPQNLSASRPQDRQFILSSKKLLLSDSGFYLCAWTGGQSSYNEQFFGPGTRLTVL.

The rearrangement uses TRBV10-3 and TRBJ2-7; TRBD1 is a possible D gene (5 bases). Trimming left V 8 bases short and J 5 bases short, with 19 bases between. The CDR3 extends over 14 amino acids. Looked up from germline, CDR1 is ENHRY and CDR2 is SYGVKD. In DNA, the CDR3 is TGTGCCATCGGGGTACCAACAGGTTCCCACGAGCAGTACTTC. This sequence encodes CAIGVPTGSHEQYF.

The chain is built from TRBV6-1 and TRBJ2-3, with D uncertain. The V end lost 4 bases, the J end lost 2 bases, and 4 bases lay between the germline ends. The V gene's germline CDR1 is MNHNS and CDR2 SASEGT. This CDR3 contains 12 residues. The CDR3 DNA follows: TGTGCCAGCAGTGTCCCCACAGATACGCAGTATTTT. This gives the protein CASSVPTDTQYF.